This paragraph reports one TCR beta chain. The data originate from a study of blood T cell repertoires in COVID-19. Whole-study context: COVID-19 samples collected from the United States, Italy and Spain covered acute and convalescent phases. Sample material is recorded as cDNA or gDNA derived from T cells, B-cell-depleted T cells, or PBMCs.

Using immunoSEQ multiplex PCR, the repertoire was profiled, and TCRdb retains in-frame clones only, with some absent. This sample yields 150,000 to 200,000 clones, of which 80% to 95% are seen a single time; around 0.53% belongs to the top ten. V was shortened by 3 bases and J by 1 base, with 6 bases between the two germline ends. Germline values: CDR1 LGHNA, CDR2 YSLEER. This CDR3 comprises 14 residues. The chain joins TRBV4-3 to TRBJ2-2; D remains unclear. The material sequenced was peripheral blood. This clonotype was obtained from a man aged 50-59 years with acute or convalescent COVID-19. CDR3 sequence (DNA): TGCGCCAGCAGCCAGACGGGGAACACCGGGGAGCTGTTTTTT. Translating gives CASSQTGNTGELFF.